Listed here are 13 T cell receptor beta chains from one sample, sequenced in a study of T-cell memory formation after mild COVID-19. Using its own MiXCR run on the 5' RACE reads, TCRdb lists one record per CDR3 protein. The table records 560,000 or so distinct CDR3 sequences, approximately 15% of them present only once. The sample consisted of PBMCs or a T cell subset sorted from them (not recorded which). These receptor sequences come from an adult woman who had mild COVID-19 (a few samples of this study predate the infection). Cell type and time point are not known.

The chain is built from TRBV12-3 or TRBV12-4 and TRBJ1-2, with 9 bases fitting TRBD1. V shed 4 bases and J 3 bases; nucleotides not matched to a gene: 6. This CDR3 comprises 15 residues. The CDR3 DNA is TGTGCCAGCAGTTGGGGACAGGGCCAAGACTATGGCTACACCTTC. Protein product: CASSWGQGQDYGYTF.

This clonotype was picked up a small number of times. CDR3 loop: CASSRYSGSSYNEQFF. The CDR3 region has the DNA TGTGCCAGCAGTCGTTATAGCGGGAGCTCCTACAATGAGCAGTTCTTC. The V call is TRBV7-9, the J call TRBJ2-1; TRBD2 matches 9 bases. CDR3 size: 16 residues. Looked up from germline, CDR1 is SEHNR and CDR2 is FQNEAQ (reference sequence). The J segment lost 0 bases and the V segment lost 6 bases, leaving 6 bases of the junction unmatched.

The CDR3 sequence: CASSLLTGDTDTQYF. The DNA of the CDR3 is TGTGCCAGCAGCTTATTGACAGGGGACACAGATACGCAGTATTTT. The rearrangement uses TRBV7-9 and TRBJ2-3; 8 bases are a match to TRBD1. V dropped 2 bases and J dropped 2; count of bases not matched to a gene: 3. The germline V gene encodes CDR1 SEHNR and CDR2 FQNEAQ (reference sequence). CDR3 length: 15 residues.

The chain links TRBV18 to TRBJ2-2; TRBD2 matches at 7 bases. The CDR3 is 13 amino acids. The germline V gene encodes CDR1 KGHSH and CDR2 LQKENI. The trim removed 8 bases at V and 8 bases at J, leaving 8 bases unmatched. The CDR3 DNA is TGTGCCAGCCGCGGGAGTGCCTCGGGGGAGCTGTTTTTT. Amino acids: CASRGSASGELFF.

The chain has TRBV10-3 and TRBJ1-5, with TRBD1 matching over 9 bases. Germline assignment: CDR1 ENHRY and CDR2 SYGVKD. V was clipped by 4 bases and J by 5 bases; unmatched bases: 3. There are 14 residues in the CDR3. The CDR3 reads CAISGQGGDQPQHF. CDR3 nucleotide sequence: TGTGCCATCAGTGGACAGGGGGGGGATCAGCCCCAGCATTTT.

This clonotype was observed a few times. The genes are TRBV7-8 and TRBJ1-6, with D unclear. Trimming took 0 bases from V and 10 from J, leaving 10 bases between them. Germline CDR1 is SGHVS and CDR2 is FQNEAQ. The CDR3 has 14 amino acids. Here the CDR3 reads CASSLAGRGSPLHF. In DNA form, the CDR3 reads TGTGCCAGCAGCTTAGCAGGTAGAGGCTCACCCCTCCACTTT.

The gene calls are TRBV5-1 and TRBJ2-1, with TRBD2 matching over 9 bases. Germline V gene lookup returns CDR1 SGHRS and CDR2 YFSETQ. This CDR3 is built from 16 residues. Trimming at V came to 5 bases and at J to 1 base, leaving 7 bases not matched to a gene. CDR3 coding DNA: TGCGCCAGCAGAGTGTCTAGCGGGGAGTCCTACAATGAGCAGTTCTTC. Translation gives CASRVSSGESYNEQFF. Complete variable domain (other parts from reference TRBV5-1 and TRBJ2-1): KAGVTQTPRYLIKTRGQQVTLSCSPISGHRSVSWYQQTPGQGLQFLFEYFSETQRNKGNFPGRFSGRQFSNSRSEMNVSTLELGDSALYLCASRVSSGESYNEQFFGPGTRLTVL.

This clonotype was observed a handful of times. V is TRBV10-3 and J is TRBJ2-7; D possibly matches TRBD1 or TRBD2 (5 bases each). The CDR3 loop spans 14 amino acids. Germline CDR1 reads ENHRY; CDR2 reads SYGVKD. Trimming removed 0 bases from V and 12 bases from J, with 18 bases in between. This CDR3 reads CAISESGTSSPPYF. The CDR3 bases are TGTGCCATCAGTGAGTCCGGGACCTCCAGCCCCCCGTACTTC.

This sequence joins TRBV19 and TRBJ2-2; 7 bases align to TRBD1. CDR1 is LNHDA and CDR2 is SQIVND in the germline V gene (reference sequence). V gave up 3 bases and J gave up 3 bases; unmatched junction bases: 10. This CDR3 spans 17 amino acids. The DNA for the CDR3 is TGTGCCAGTAGTATCGGAACAGGGGCCGTATACACCGGGGAGCTGTTTTTT. This sequence encodes CASSIGTGAVYTGELFF.

This clonotype was seen repeatedly, ten times or more. The V call is TRBV12-3 or TRBV12-4, the J call TRBJ2-5, with a tentative D call TRBD2 (6 bases). Trimming pared 6 bases from V and 5 bases from J, leaving 10 bases between. This CDR3 spans 12 amino acids. CDR3 sequence reads: CASSLRGETQYF. CDR3 DNA: TGTGCCAGCAGCTTACGGGGGGAGACCCAGTACTTC.

This clonotype was observed many times. This chain uses TRBV18 with TRBJ2-7, with 7 bases lining up with TRBD1. V dropped 6 bases and J dropped 3; count of bases not matched to a gene: 5. The CDR3 has 13 residues. Germline V gene data show CDR1 as KGHSH and CDR2 as LQKENI. For the CDR3, the DNA is TGTGCCAGCTCCCGGGGACAGAACTACGAGCAGTACTTC. Its protein is CASSRGQNYEQYF. Full variable domain (remainder filled in from reference TRBV18 and TRBJ2-7): NAGVMQNPRHLVRRRGQEARLRCSPMKGHSHVYWYRQLPEEGLKFMVYLQKENIIDESGMPKERFSAEFPKEGPSILRIQQVVRGDSAAYFCASSRGQNYEQYFGPGTRLTVT.

A remark on this clonotype: At one end the junction does not follow the germline gene, possibly because of a read error. CDR3 sequence: CASSPHYGVQETQYF. For the CDR3, the DNA is TGTGCCAGCTCGCCACACTACGGAGTCCAAGAGACCCAGTACTTC. The chain is built from TRBV18 and TRBJ2-5, with D uncertain. The CDR3 is 15 residues long. CDR1 KGHSH and CDR2 LQKENI come from the germline V gene.

This clonotype came up a few times. The chain joins TRBV6-5 to TRBJ1-1; D not certain. The germline gives CDR1 MNHEY, CDR2 SVGAGI. Trimming left V 10 bases short and J 2 bases short, with 14 bases between. The CDR3 is made up of 13 amino acids. CDR3 protein: CAIQSPDNTEAFF. In DNA, the CDR3 is TGTGCCATCCAGAGTCCAGACAACACTGAAGCTTTCTTT.